The TCR beta chain described here comes from a study of human T cells and chemical hapten exposure. Study in general: TCR yields differed between samples (mainly from small differences in pooled library volume).

The time point is: patch test 2, 6 weeks after DPC sensitization. Treatment meaning: therapeutic diphenylcyclopropenone sensitization with weekly scalp DPC. Donation of samples came from alopecia patients who were 18 to 70 years old and suitable for DPC. The V gene's germline CDR1 is SQVTM and CDR2 ANQGSEA. The CDR3 has 14 amino acids. The V and J ends lost 6 bases and 3 bases respectively, with 18 bases between them. Unique molecular identifiers were attached to individual cDNA molecules during library preparation. Authors' processing steps: The median was roughly 100,000 TCRs per sample, ranging roughly 20,000 to 750,000. TCRdb reprocessed the RACE reads via MiXCR and lists one record per CDR3 protein. Clone size and V and J calls follow TCRdb, not the original study. The profile shows tens of thousands of distinct CDR3 sequences, approximately 10% of them singletons. This clonotype was observed a few times.

The sequencing used whole blood, collected in connection with sensitization to the hapten diphenylcyclopropenone (DPC). The receptor was derived from a woman between 50 and 59 years old with alopecia areata. Some clones in this sample may be carry-over from other donors' samples. This chain links TRBV29-1 with TRBJ2-7, with D possibly matching TRBD1 (5 bases). In DNA form, the CDR3 reads TGCAGCGTCACTCATCAGGGTATCGACTACGAGCAGTACTTC. Amino acid sequence: CSVTHQGIDYEQYF.